Reported below is one T cell receptor beta chain. CDR3 length: 18 residues. CDR1 SGHAT and CDR2 FQNNGV come from the germline V gene. With 5 bases clipped from V and 3 bases from J, the junction kept 15 bases outside the gene matches. Using immunoSEQ multiplex PCR, the repertoire was profiled, and TCRdb retains in-frame clones only, with some absent. Of about 50,000 clones in the sample, around 89% were seen once. The data are from a study of glioma-infiltrating T cells after dendritic cell vaccination. The time point here: after dendritic cell vaccination, including at tumor progression/relapse. Source: blood, taken after dendritic cell vaccination. The V and J genes are TRBV11-2 and TRBJ2-1, with 8 bases identical to TRBD2. The receptor was isolated from a human donor with glioblastoma. Here the CDR3 reads CASSLRRSGGRHYNEQFF. CDR3 sequence (DNA): TGTGCCAGCAGCCTCCGAAGATCGGGGGGGCGTCACTACAATGAGCAGTTCTTC.